These T cell receptor beta chains were read from a single sample in a study of PD-L1 blockade in urothelial cancer. TCRdb's table, derived via immunoSEQ multiplex PCR, lists solely in-frame clones and lacks some. Of about 76,000 clones in the sample, about 90% are singletons; the top ten hold approximately 4.5%. The sample was PBMCs, taken around atezolizumab (anti-PD-L1) treatment. The receptor source for this set is a man in his 70s with urothelial cancer. Both conserved end residues are part of each CDR3. D genes are given only for firm matches. Not every row has a clone size; where given, it reads once, few, many or a size class.

V gene	D gene	J gene	clone size	CDR3 DNA	CDR3 protein
TRBV9	NA	TRBJ2-1	NA	TGTGCCAGCAGCACCCGTCTAGCGTTGAGCTCCTACAATGAGCAGTTCTTC	CASSTRLALSSYNEQFF
TRBV5-1	TRBD1	TRBJ2-7	NA	TGCGCCAGCAGCCCGACAGGGGACCACGAGCAGTACTTC	CASSPTGDHEQYF
TRBV29-1	TRBD1	TRBJ2-3	NA	TGCAGCGTAACAACGGGACAGGGGGCGAGAGATACGCAGTATTTT	CSVTTGQGARDTQYF
TRBV6-1	NA	TRBJ1-5	NA	TGTGCCAGCAGTGAAGGGGTAGGGGGATTAGGTCAGCCCCAGCATTTT	CASSEGVGGLGQPQHF
TRBV28	NA	TRBJ1-5	NA	TGTGCCAGCAGTGCGCCGGACAGCTATCAGCCCCAGCATTTT	CASSAPDSYQPQHF
TRBV5-4	TRBD1	TRBJ1-1	NA	TGTGCCAGCAGCTCGAACAGGGGGCAGGGGACTGAAGCTTTCTTT	CASSSNRGQGTEAFF
TRBV9	NA	TRBJ2-3	NA	TGTGCCAGCAGCTCCCCAGGTACAGGGCGCACAGATACGCAGTATTTT	CASSSPGTGRTDTQYF
TRBV28	TRBD1	TRBJ1-5	NA	TGTGCCAGCAGTTTGGGGGGACAGGGTGGCCTAAGAAATCAGCCCCAGCATTTT	CASSLGGQGGLRNQPQHF
TRBV5-1	NA	TRBJ1-1	NA	TGCGCCAGCAGCAGGACGGGGGTAGGGCAAATGAACACTGAAGCTTTCTTT	CASSRTGVGQMNTEAFF
TRBV19	NA	TRBJ2-1	once	TGTGCCAGTAGTCGCAGGGAAATGAGGGGGAGGGCGGGAAATGAGCAGTTCTTC	CASSRREMRGRAGNEQFF
TRBV9	TRBD1	TRBJ1-1	NA	TGTGCCAGCAGCGTAGTAGTAGGGACAGGAGAAGCTTTCTTT	CASSVVVGTGEAFF
TRBV6-5	NA	TRBJ1-5	NA	TGTGCCAGCAGACCCGACATGGATAGCAATCAGCCCCAGCATTTT	CASRPDMDSNQPQHF
TRBV27	TRBD1	TRBJ1-1	NA	TGTGCCAGCAGTGCGTACCGGGACAGGGGGCCGGGCACTGAAGCTTTCTTT	CASSAYRDRGPGTEAFF
TRBV6-1	TRBD1	TRBJ1-2	NA	TGTGCCAGCAGTTCCCCAGGGGGCGGATTCTATGGCTACACCTTC	CASSSPGGGFYGYTF
TRBV28	NA	TRBJ1-5	NA	TGTGCCAGCAGTTTAACAGGGTCGTTGAATCAGCCCCAGCATTTT	CASSLTGSLNQPQHF
TRBV7-8	TRBD2	TRBJ2-5	NA	TGTGCCAGCAGGACAGGACTAGCTACTTACCAAGAGACCCAGTACTTC	CASRTGLATYQETQYF
TRBV5-8	TRBD1	TRBJ2-6	once	TGTGCCAGCAGTTCCGGGACAGGGTATTCTGGGGCCAACGTCCTGACTTTC	CASSSGTGYSGANVLTF
TRBV29-1	NA	TRBJ2-7	once	TGCAGCGTTGAAATAGGAGCTTACGAGCAGTACTTC	CSVEIGAYEQYF
TRBV28	NA	TRBJ1-1	NA	TGTGCCAGCAGTTTGTCCACTACTATAGCTTTCTTT	CASSLSTTIAFF
TRBV7-9	TRBD1	TRBJ2-5	NA	TGTGCCAGCAGCTTAGTAGGGGGCCAAGGGGAGACCCAGTACTTC	CASSLVGGQGETQYF